This TCR beta chain emerged from a study of blood T cell repertoires in COVID-19. Study in general: Material from acute and convalescent COVID-19 was sourced from the United States, Italy and Spain.

The CDR3 contains 12 residues. Germline assignment: CDR1 SGHAT and CDR2 FQNNGV. Trimming left V 5 bases short and J 7 bases short, with 6 bases between. Per the study methods: Amplified reference gene primers provided the basis for estimating nucleated cell counts. Produced via immunoSEQ multiplex PCR; TCRdb's table is partial and in-frame only. D and trimming were read from the DNA, whereas the V and J calls and clone size are those reported in that table. The sample shows roughly 40,000 clones, roughly 88% of them seen only once. V usage is TRBV11-2 and J usage is TRBJ1-6; no definite D call. Sequencing input: peripheral blood. This clonotype was sampled from a human donor in a cohort sampled during active COVID-19. The CDR3 spells CASSTVNSPLHF. In nucleotides, the CDR3 is TGTGCCAGCAGCACAGTAAATTCACCCCTCCACTTT.